This TCR beta chain is from a study of cytotoxic CD8 clonotypes in ibrutinib-treated CLL. As for the study in general: There were roughly twelve relapsed/refractory patients and some 15 treatment-naive patients, and 17 were IGHV unmutated. The samples contained about 250,000 productive templates on average. They also contained an average of 94,082 productive rearrangements. Findings and limits, study-wide: Clonality increased at ibrutinib response and stayed stable in sustained remission. At progression, however, it fell back toward baseline.

A 1 in 200,000 to 1 in 1 million T cell depth was the sequencing target. Generated by immunoSEQ multiplex PCR, the TCRdb table keeps only in-frame clones and is missing some. The sample records 29,000 or so clones, approximately 71% being singletons. About this clone: Its antigen is not known.

The CDR3 sequence is 13 residues long. Trimming took off 1 base at V and 2 bases at J, with 3 bases between the two ends. CDR1 is MGHDK and CDR2 is SYGVNS in the germline V gene. The specimen was PBMCs, collected after 24 months of ibrutinib treatment. V gene TRBV25-1 combines with J gene TRBJ1-5; no clear D gene. This TCR was recovered from a human donor with chronic lymphocytic leukemia. The CDR3: CASSESGNQPQHF. In nucleotides, the CDR3 is TGTGCCAGCAGTGAATCCGGCAATCAGCCCCAGCATTTT.